The 27 T cell receptor beta chains given below trace back to one sample, sequenced in a study of T cells after somatic rescue of genetic block. TCRdb keeps only in-frame clones here, not all; method: immunoSEQ multiplex PCR. This sample has 110,000 or so clones, with approximately 90% found just once. The source material was peripheral blood mononuclear cells (PBMCs). These receptors were collected from a woman between 18 and 29 years old.

This chain connects TRBV4-3 to TRBJ1-1, with no clear D. Trimming took off 0 bases at V and 1 base at J, with 9 bases between the two ends. CDR3 length: 15 residues. The germline gives CDR1 LGHNA, CDR2 YSLEER. The CDR3 DNA is TGCGCCAGCAGCCAAGATAGAACAGCGAACACTGAAGCTTTCTTT. It is translated as CASSQDRTANTEAFF.

The rearrangement uses TRBV5-1 and TRBJ1-2; 12 bases are shared with TRBD1. From germline, CDR1 is SGHRS and CDR2 YFSETQ. J lost 4 bases, V lost 0 bases, and 7 bases had no gene match. The CDR3 has 17 amino acids. The CDR3 spells CASSLAPGQGASYGYTF. The CDR3 region has the DNA TGCGCCAGCAGCTTGGCCCCGGGACAGGGGGCCTCCTATGGCTACACCTTC.

The rearrangement uses TRBV6-5 and TRBJ2-6, with D perhaps TRBD1 or TRBD2 (5 bases each). Germline CDR1 reads MNHEY; CDR2 reads SVGAGI. V was clipped by 8 bases and J by 2 bases, with 13 bases between them. The CDR3 is 15 residues long. The CDR3 reads CASGQGPAGANVLTF. The CDR3 DNA reads as TGTGCCAGCGGCCAGGGACCTGCTGGGGCCAACGTCCTGACTTTC.

V gene TRBV4-1 combines with J gene TRBJ1-6; 10 bases agree with TRBD1. CDR3 length equals 16 residues. Germline V gene sequence: CDR1 MGHRA, CDR2 YSYEKL. V trimming: 1 base; J trimming: 8 bases; junction bases outside the gene matches: 5. The CDR3 DNA follows: TGCGCCAGCAGCCAAGGACAGGGGGCTCGGGATTCACCCCTCCACTTT. This gives the protein CASSQGQGARDSPLHF.

V is TRBV19 and J is TRBJ1-2, with unresolved D. Trimming pared 3 bases from V and 2 bases from J, leaving 10 bases between. The CDR3 has 14 amino acids. Germline V gene lookup returns CDR1 LNHDA and CDR2 SQIVND (reference sequence). In nucleotides, the CDR3 is TGTGCCAGTAGTATTAGTGAGGGAAACTATGGCTACACCTTC. Its protein is CASSISEGNYGYTF.

This rearrangement joins TRBV28 to TRBJ1-1; D remains unclear. Trimming took off 3 bases at V and 0 bases at J, with 5 bases between the two ends. The CDR3 contains 13 residues. Per the germline V gene, CDR1 is MDHEN and CDR2 is SYDVKM. In DNA, the CDR3 is TGTGCCAGCAGTTTCAGGATGAACACTGAAGCTTTCTTT. Amino acids: CASSFRMNTEAFF. The whole variable domain, remainder taken from reference TRBV28 and TRBJ1-1, is DVKVTQSSRYLVKRTGEKVFLECVQDMDHENMFWYRQDPGLGLRLIYFSYDVKMKEKGDIPEGYSVSREKKERFSLILESASTNQTSMYLCASSFRMNTEAFFGQGTRLTVV.

The rearrangement links TRBV5-6 to TRBJ1-1; D unresolved. CDR1 and CDR2 (germline): SGHDT, YYEEEE. Trimming cost V 4 bases and J 4 bases, with 14 bases left between them. The CDR3 contains 14 residues. The CDR3 DNA reads TGTGCCAGCAGCCCGTCCGGGCGACCCACTGAAGCTTTCTTT. As protein: CASSPSGRPTEAFF.

In this sample, this clone turned up once. The chain couples TRBV7-6 to TRBJ1-4; D remains ambiguous. There are 14 residues in the CDR3. The germline gives CDR1 SGHVS, CDR2 FNYEAQ. The V and J ends lost 2 bases and 4 bases respectively, with 8 bases between them. CDR3 protein: CASSLRAGNEKLFF. CDR3 bases: TGTGCCAGCAGCTTAAGGGCGGGTAATGAAAAACTGTTTTTT.

The J gene is TRBJ1-6, the V gene TRBV9; D possibly corresponds to TRBD1 (5 bases). Germline-derived CDR1 and CDR2 are SGDLS and YYNGEE. The CDR3 consists of 14 residues. Trimming shortened V by 0 bases and J by 8 bases, and 9 bases separated the two germline ends. The CDR3 region is CASSVEGRDSPLHF. CDR3 nucleotide sequence: TGTGCCAGCAGCGTAGAGGGGAGGGATTCACCCCTCCACTTT.

This clone showed up just a few times. The J gene is TRBJ1-1, the V gene TRBV4-3; D may be TRBD1 (5 bases). The CDR3 sequence is 12 residues long. Germline CDR1 reads LGHNA; CDR2 reads YSLEER. V was pared by 1 base and J by 11 bases, with 11 bases between. CDR3 in DNA: TGCGCCAGCAGCCAAGTAATAGGGGAGGCTTTCTTT. It translates to CASSQVIGEAFF.

A single count supports this clone. V and J are TRBV5-6 and TRBJ1-5; perhaps TRBD1 as D (5 bases). The germline gives CDR1 SGHDT, CDR2 YYEEEE. The CDR3 consists of 15 residues. V gave up 1 base and J gave up 3 bases, with 11 bases separating them. For the CDR3, the DNA is TGTGCCAGCAGCTTGAGGGGCGGAGTCAATCAGCCCCAGCATTTT. The encoded protein is CASSLRGGVNQPQHF.

The rearrangement links TRBV11-1 to TRBJ2-7; D might be TRBD1 or TRBD2, each matching 6 bases. From germline, CDR1 is SGHAT and CDR2 FQDESV (reference sequence). This CDR3 has 12 amino acids. V was clipped by 1 base and J by 7 bases, with 8 bases between them. The CDR3 sequence is CASSLGGAEQYF. CDR3 DNA: TGTGCCAGCAGCTTAGGGGGGGCGGAGCAGTACTTC.

This chain connects TRBV9 to TRBJ2-3; tentatively, D is TRBD1 (5 bases). Germline values: CDR1 SGDLS, CDR2 YYNGEE. The CDR3 contains 16 residues. Trimming removed 3 bases from V and 0 bases from J, with 14 bases in between. In DNA, the CDR3 is TGTGCCAGCAGCGAGACAGTCTCCCCCAGCACAGATACGCAGTATTTT. As protein: CASSETVSPSTDTQYF.

The genes are TRBV25-1 and TRBJ1-2; TRBD1 aligns across 7 bases. Germline trimming cut 4 bases from V and 3 bases from J; bases unmatched to any gene: 5. The CDR3 contains 14 residues. Germline lookup yields CDR1 MGHDK and CDR2 SYGVNS. CDR3 region: CASSGRGGDYGYTF. Written as DNA, the CDR3 is TGTGCCAGCAGTGGTAGAGGGGGCGACTATGGCTACACCTTC.

DNA for the CDR3: TGTGCCAGCAGCTTGGACAGGCAAGGTCACACTGAAGCTTTCTTT. Translating gives CASSLDRQGHTEAFF. The chain is built from TRBV5-4 and TRBJ1-1, with a tentative D call TRBD1 (5 bases). The CDR3 is 15 amino acids. The germline V and J ends were trimmed by 0 bases and 3 bases, with 12 bases remaining between them. Germline CDR1 is SGHNT and CDR2 is YYREEE (reference sequence).

The chain couples TRBV6-5 to TRBJ2-7; 8 bases match TRBD2. V was pared by 7 bases and J by 5 bases, with 10 bases of the junction left unmatched. Germline values: CDR1 MNHEY, CDR2 SVGAGI. The length of the CDR3 is 14 residues. The CDR3 region has the DNA TGTGCCAGCACCCCGCGAGCGGGGGCCCACGAGCAGTACTTC. Amino acid sequence: CASTPRAGAHEQYF.

V is TRBV18 and J is TRBJ1-5; D might be TRBD1 (5 bases). Trimming left V 3 bases short and J 7 bases short, with 10 bases between. The CDR3 extends over 13 amino acids. Germline V lookup: CDR1 KGHSH, CDR2 LQKENI. DNA for the CDR3: TGTGCCAGCTCACCTGACCAGGGCCAGCCCCAGCATTTT. Protein sequence: CASSPDQGQPQHF.

The rearrangement uses TRBV4-1 and TRBJ2-1, with D hard to call. This CDR3 contains 15 residues. The germline CDR1 and CDR2 sequences are MGHRA and YSYEKL. Deletions cut 1 base from V and 0 bases from J, with 7 bases between. The CDR3 DNA reads as TGCGCCAGCAGCCAAGGACTGCCCTCCTACAATGAGCAGTTCTTC. It translates to CASSQGLPSYNEQFF.

The CDR3 region has the DNA TGTGCCATCAGTCAGGGTATCCACGAGCAGTACTTC. Protein product: CAISQGIHEQYF. J is TRBJ2-7 and V is TRBV10-3; D may be TRBD1 (5 bases). CDR1 and CDR2 from the germline V gene are ENHRY and SYGVKD. Trimming took off 5 bases at V and 5 bases at J, with 10 bases between the two ends. This CDR3 contains 12 residues.

The V gene is TRBV7-2, the J gene TRBJ1-3; no clear D gene. Trimming took 3 bases from V and 4 from J, leaving 16 bases between them. This CDR3 comprises 16 residues. Germline V gene data show CDR1 as SGHTA and CDR2 as FQGNSA. The CDR3 DNA follows: TGTGCCAGCAGCTTCCCAACCGGAGGGTCCGGAAACACCATATATTTT. Amino acid sequence: CASSFPTGGSGNTIYF.

The sample holds a few counts of this clone. The V and J genes are TRBV30 and TRBJ1-1; D gene unclear. V lost 4 bases and J lost 7, with 13 bases in between. This CDR3 is built from 12 residues. Germline lookup yields CDR1 GTSNPN and CDR2 SVGIG (reference sequence). The CDR3 sequence: CAWIRTSLEAFF. CDR3 coding DNA: TGTGCCTGGATTAGAACGTCCCTTGAAGCTTTCTTT.

The chain carries TRBV5-5 and TRBJ2-2; weak D call: TRBD2 (6 bases). This CDR3 is 16 amino acids long. The V gene's germline CDR1 is SGHKS and CDR2 YYEKEE (reference sequence). V lost 5 bases to trimming and J lost 8 bases, with 22 bases between them. CDR3 DNA: TGTGCCAGCAGGGAGGGAGGAGCAGGTCCGTTTGGGGAGCTGTTTTTT. It is translated as CASREGGAGPFGELFF.

This chain uses TRBV27 with TRBJ2-5; no firm D call. CDR3 size: 13 residues. Germline-derived CDR1 and CDR2 are MNHEY and SMNVEV (reference sequence). V was pared by 6 bases and J by 2 bases, with 10 bases between. The CDR3 bases are TGTGCCAGCAGCCCTCGTGAACAAGAGACCCAGTACTTC. Amino acid sequence: CASSPREQETQYF.

The CDR3 region has the DNA TGTGCCAGCAGCTTGGTGAACACTGAAGCTTTCTTT. Translated: CASSLVNTEAFF. V gene TRBV5-5 combines with J gene TRBJ1-1; D remains unclear. This CDR3 is 12 amino acids long. CDR1 and CDR2 (germline): SGHKS, YYEKEE (reference sequence). Trimming took 0 bases from V and 0 from J, leaving 0 bases between them.

The chain combines TRBV28 with TRBJ1-4, with D possibly being TRBD1 (6 bases). V was pared by 4 bases and J by 5 bases, with 20 bases between. CDR1 MDHEN and CDR2 SYDVKM come from the germline V gene. This CDR3 spans 17 amino acids. The CDR3 DNA is TGTGCCAGCAGTTCACCCCATTTGACAGGAGAGAATGAAAAACTGTTTTTT. This gives the protein CASSSPHLTGENEKLFF.

The J gene is TRBJ2-3, the V gene TRBV29-1; no definite D call. Looked up from germline, CDR1 is SQVTM and CDR2 is ANQGSEA. The CDR3 consists of 15 residues. Trimming removed 0 bases at V and 5 bases at J, with 15 bases between. For the CDR3, the DNA is TGCAGCGTTGAAGATCAGGTCCGGCTAGGAGATACGCAGTATTTT. This translates into CSVEDQVRLGDTQYF.

The CDR3 DNA sequence: TGTGCCAGTACCAGGGGGCGCAATGAGGGTGGAGGCTACACCTTC. Translating gives CASTRGRNEGGGYTF. This chain joins TRBV19 and TRBJ1-2; 8 nucleotides agree with TRBD1. J gave up 8 bases and V 7 bases, and 15 bases lay outside the gene matches. Per germline, CDR1 LNHDA and CDR2 SQIVND (reference sequence). The CDR3 length is 15 residues.